Below, 23 T cell receptor beta chains from the same sample are listed, as sequenced in a study of tumor-infiltrating lymphocytes in primary liver carcinoma. Total RNA (approximately 500 ng) served as template for TCR beta cDNA synthesis primed by a constant-region primer. What produced the TCR beta libraries was three nested multiplex PCR rounds using slightly modified ARM-PCR. Forward primers for TRBV1-TRBV30 and a C-beta reverse primer served the first two PCR rounds, at roughly 10 cycles each. Each CDR3 protein is one row after TCRdb ran MiXCR on the multiplex PCR reads. The sample yields about 30,000 distinct CDR3 sequences, 71% seen once. Taking roughly 18-32 mg of unsorted bulk tissue, the authors co-extracted RNA and DNA. Input material: liver tumor tissue from sampling region 3. Subset specified: tumor region T3, left-lateral pole. The receptor source for this set is a woman under 40 with primary liver carcinoma and hepatitis B virus infection.

As to this clonotype: Because it lacks the conserved phenylalanine or tryptophan at the end, this CDR3 is likely a read error. This sequence joins TRBV4-2 and TRBJ2-7; TRBD2 might be the D (6 bases). The V end was cut by 3 bases, the J end by 6 bases, with 27 bases between. Germline V gives CDR1 LGHNA, CDR2 YNFKEQ. The CDR3 sequence is 18 residues long. The CDR3 reads CASSQEHLRHGGPREQYL. The CDR3 region has the DNA TGTGCCAGCAGCCAGGAACACCTAAGACACGGGGGACCGCGCGAGCAGTACTTA.

Concerning this clonotype: One end of the junction is discordant with germline, which a read error may explain. The rearrangement joins TRBV11-2 to TRBJ2-3; 8 bases are a match to TRBD2. Per germline, CDR1 SGHAT and CDR2 FQNNGV. The CDR3 spans 17 residues. The CDR3 nucleotides read TGCGCCAGCAGCCACCGAGGGAGCGGGAGCCTCACAGATACGCAGTTTTTT. Its translation is CASSHRGSGSLTDTQFF.

Of note for this clonotype: One end of the junction does not line up with germline, which may come from a read error. The chain carries TRBV11-1 and TRBJ2-7; 7 bases map to TRBD2. CDR3 length: 14 residues. CDR1 is SGHAT and CDR2 is FQDESV in the germline V gene (reference sequence). This chain's CDR3 is CAGSGKRATYEQYF. CDR3 DNA sequence: TGTGCCGGCAGCGGGAAGAGGGCCACCTACGAGCAGTACTTC. Combining the CDR3 with reference TRBV11-1 and TRBJ2-7 gives the whole variable domain EAEVAQSPRYKITEKSQAVAFWCDPISGHATLYWYRQILGQGPELLVQFQDESVVDDSQLPKDRFSAERLKGVDSTLKIQPAELGDSAMYLCAGSGKRATYEQYFGPGTRLTVT.

As to this clonotype: Compared with germline, one end of the junction differs, possibly owing to a read error. The chain couples TRBV11-2 to TRBJ1-1, with D uncertain. CDR3 length: 15 residues. Per germline, CDR1 SGHAT and CDR2 FQNNGV. The DNA of the CDR3 is TGTGCTAGCAGCGTAGACGGACGGTTTAACACTGAAGCTTTCTTT. It codes for CASSVDGRFNTEAFF.

Concerning this clonotype itself: Mismatch with germline at one junction end may stem from a read error. This sequence joins TRBV29-1 and TRBJ2-2; perhaps TRBD2 as D (5 bases). Germline CDR1 is SQVTM and CDR2 is ANQGSEA. This CDR3 has 13 amino acids. The DNA of the CDR3 is TGCAGTGTTGGGAGACGAGAGACCGGGGAGCTGTCTTTT. Protein product: CSVGRRETGELSF.

This clonotype was counted a few times. Since a much larger clone is just one base distant, this may be a read error. This sequence joins TRBV11-2 and TRBJ2-3, with 10 bases aligning to TRBD2. The CDR3 has 17 residues. Germline V CDR1 and CDR2: SGHAT, FQNNGV. CDR3 region: CTSSPWGLAGVADTQYF. CDR3 coding DNA: TGTACCAGCAGCCCGTGGGGTCTAGCGGGAGTTGCGGATACGCAGTATTTT.

This clonotype was observed many times. V is TRBV30 and J is TRBJ2-1; the D gene is possibly TRBD2 (7 bases). The CDR3 runs 15 residues. V lost 4 bases and J lost 9, with 22 bases in between. Germline CDR1 is GTSNPN and CDR2 is SVGIG (reference sequence). The chain's CDR3 is CAWKGVDLGGGEQFF. CDR3 DNA: TGTGCCTGGAAAGGGGTTGACCTAGGGGGGGGTGAGCAGTTCTTC.

This clonotype rates as medium-sized. The chain joins TRBV4-1 to TRBJ2-1; 7 bases fit TRBD1. V was clipped by 0 bases and J by 8 bases; unmatched bases: 10. Per germline, CDR1 MGHRA and CDR2 YSYEKL. The CDR3 extends over 16 amino acids. CDR3 nucleotide sequence: TGCGCCAGCAGCCAAGATAGTGCGACAGGGTGGTATGAGCAGTTCTTC. Translation: CASSQDSATGWYEQFF.

Notes on this clonotype: Its ends do not fully match the called genes, so a read error is possible. J is TRBJ2-5 and V is TRBV11-2; the match to TRBD2 covers 8 bases. In germline, CDR1 is SGHAT, CDR2 FQNNGV. This CDR3 has 14 residues. Here the CDR3 reads CVSGSRGLVWTQYF. DNA for the CDR3: TGTGTCAGCGGCTCTCGGGGACTAGTGTGGACCCAGTACTTC.

In regard to this clonotype: Just one base apart from a much larger clone, this may be a read error. The rearrangement links TRBV11-3 to TRBJ2-3; the match to TRBD1 covers 9 bases. This CDR3 is 15 amino acids long. From germline, CDR1 is SGHNT and CDR2 YENEEA. For the CDR3, the DNA is TGTGCCAGCAGCTTAGGGACAGGGGACACAGATACGCAATGTTTT. It translates to CASSLGTGDTDTQCF.

Turning to this clonotype: Germline and junction disagree at one end, which may indicate a read error. The chain joins TRBV12-3 or TRBV12-4 to TRBJ1-5; D remains unclear. This CDR3 comprises 13 residues. The CDR3 here is CASSSHSNQPQDF. In DNA, the CDR3 is TGTGCCAGCAGTTCACACAGCAATCAGCCCCAGGATTTT.

To note about this clonotype: The junction does not match germline at one end; this may be a read error. The chain is built from TRBV6-5 and TRBJ2-5; 10 bases match TRBD1. The CDR3 contains 13 residues. Germline V lookup: CDR1 MNHEY, CDR2 SVGAGI. The CDR3 DNA reads TGTGCTTGCAGTACCGACAGGGGGCTGACCCAGTACTTT. This codes for CACSTDRGLTQYF.

With regard to this clonotype: At one end, the junction sequence differs from germline, possibly due to a read error. The chain joins TRBV11-2 to TRBJ2-7, with TRBD1 as a possible D gene (6 bases). This CDR3 is 13 amino acids long. Germline loops: CDR1 SGHAT, CDR2 FQNNGV. In nucleotides, the CDR3 is TGTGCCAGCAGCGAGCAGGGGCCCTACGAGCGGTACTTC. Translating gives CASSEQGPYERYF.

As regards this clonotype: An end of the junction differs from the germline gene, which may be a read error. The chain has TRBV28 and TRBJ1-1; D is uncertain. The CDR3 extends over 11 amino acids. Germline CDR1 MDHEN, CDR2 SYDVKM. The CDR3 reads CATSFGREGFF. Here the CDR3 DNA reads TGTGCCACCAGTTTCGGGCGGGAAGGTTTCTTT. Looking up the rest from reference TRBV28 and TRBJ1-1 gives the full variable domain: DVKVTQSSRYLVKRTGEKVFLECVQDMDHENMFWYRQDPGLGLRLIYFSYDVKMKEKGDIPEGYSVSREKKERFSLILESASTNQTSMYLCATSFGREGFFGQGTRLTVV.

For this clonotype: The conserved final phenylalanine or tryptophan is absent from the CDR3, which likely points to a read error. The gene calls are TRBV11-3 and TRBJ2-1, with TRBD2 identical over 10 bases. The germline V gene has CDR1 SGHNT and CDR2 YENEEA. The length of the CDR3 is 15 residues. As DNA, the CDR3 is TGTGTCATCAGTTTAGGAACTAGCGGGAAGCTTGAGCAGTTCCTC. This codes for CVISLGTSGKLEQFL.

This clonotype has more than one count but fewer than ten. The genes are TRBV30 and TRBJ2-4; 9 nucleotides line up with TRBD1. The CDR3 has 16 amino acids. Germline values: CDR1 GTSNPN, CDR2 SVGIG (reference sequence). The junction had 11 bases not matched to a gene; V was cut back by 2 bases and J by 6 bases. The CDR3 sequence: CAWSTGQGLSGNIQYF. CDR3 sequence (DNA): TGTGCCTGGAGTACCGGACAGGGGTTGTCTGGAAACATTCAGTACTTC.

This clonotype has ten or more counts. The CDR3 nucleotides read TGTGCCAGCAGCCCTCCCGGGGGCTCCTACGAGCAGTACTTC. Residues: CASSPPGGSYEQYF. V and J are TRBV11-2 and TRBJ2-7; possible D gene TRBD2, 6 bases. This CDR3 is 14 amino acids long. Trimming stripped 5 bases from V and 0 bases from J, with 11 bases between. The germline V gene has CDR1 SGHAT and CDR2 FQNNGV.

This clonotype has at least ten counts. One end of the junction varies from germline; a read error may be responsible. DNA for the CDR3: TGTGCCAGCAGCTTGCTCGAGACAGCGACCCAAGCTTTCTTT. Protein product: CASSLLETATQAFF. The chain carries TRBV5-1 and TRBJ1-1, with a possible D match to TRBD1 (5 bases). The germline gives CDR1 SGHRS, CDR2 YFSETQ. The length of the CDR3 is 14 residues.

The chain combines TRBV7-2 with TRBJ2-3; no reliable D call. V shed 5 bases and J shed 6 bases, with 9 bases lying between them. Germline V gene data show CDR1 as SGHTA and CDR2 as FQGNSA. The CDR3 runs to 12 residues. The CDR3 sequence: CASSPYADTQYF. DNA for the CDR3: TGTGCCAGCAGCCCCTATGCGGATACGCAGTATTTT.

In the case of this clonotype: At one of its ends the junction is not consistent with the germline gene, which may arise from a read error. The chain combines TRBV29-1 with TRBJ2-2; D is undetermined. Germline V gives CDR1 SQVTM, CDR2 ANQGSEA. The CDR3 spans 13 residues. The CDR3 DNA is TGCGGCGTTGGGATACGAGACACCGGGGAGCTGTTTTTT. Translating gives CGVGIRDTGELFF.

As to this clonotype: Without the conserved terminal phenylalanine or tryptophan, this CDR3 likely stems from a read error. The chain joins TRBV30 to TRBJ1-1; D unresolved. The CDR3 spans 12 residues. CDR1 and CDR2 from the germline V gene are GTSNPN and SVGIG (reference sequence). CDR3 amino acids: CVWSQQNTDAFS. As DNA, the CDR3 is TGTGTCTGGAGTCAGCAGAACACTGATGCTTTCTCT.

In its sample, this clonotype was seen once. Sequence at one end of the junction differs from germline and may be a read error. The J gene is TRBJ1-1, the V gene TRBV6-1, with 8 bases that match TRBD1. CDR1 is MNHNS, CDR2 SASEGT, per germline. The CDR3 is 14 residues long. CDR3 residues: CASSADRGYTEAFF. DNA of the CDR3: TGTGCCAGCAGTGCTGACAGGGGTTACACTGAAGCTTTCTTC.

This clonotype was recorded many times. The junction departs from the called germline gene at one end, perhaps through a read error. This chain uses TRBV11-2 with TRBJ2-1; tentatively, D is TRBD1 (6 bases). The CDR3 contains 16 residues. CDR1 is SGHAT and CDR2 is FQNNGV in the germline V gene. This CDR3 is CANSLDLTGGGDEQFF. In DNA form, the CDR3 reads TGTGCCAACAGCTTAGATCTGACGGGTGGGGGCGATGAGCAGTTCTTC. The variable domain in full, with the rest retrieved from reference TRBV11-2 and TRBJ2-1, is EAGVAQSPRYKIIEKRQSVAFWCNPISGHATLYWYQQILGQGPKLLIQFQNNGVVDDSQLPKDRFSAERLKGVDSTLKIQPAKLEDSAVYLCANSLDLTGGGDEQFFGPGTRLTVL.